This TCR beta chain was obtained from a study of T cells in Graves' hyperthyroidism and ophthalmopathy (dated by TCRdb to the late 2010s). Turning to the overall study: Peripheral blood samples were taken at initial diagnosis, before any treatment was given. To identify TCR V-J signatures that set the groups apart, the researchers used a discovery cohort of 95 to 100 patients, made up of roughly 40 with Graves' ophthalmopathy and some 60 with stable Graves' hyperthyroidism. An independent validation cohort of about 20 hyperthyroidism patients and roughly 16 patients who later progressed to ophthalmopathy tested prospective prediction of ophthalmopathy. The approximately 100 discovery patients were randomly divided into training and test sets at a 7:3 ratio. Thyroid tissue and blood T-cell repertoires from several Graves' hyperthyroidism patients were also compared in the study. Following sampling, methimazole starting at 30 mg daily was given to hyperthyroidism patients, and high-dose intravenous methylprednisolone was given to ophthalmopathy patients. The paper reports TCR Vbeta CDR3 sequencing of 140 or so peripheral blood samples: fewer than 50 ophthalmopathy, 75 to 80 hyperthyroidism and around 17 progressor patients.

Broad study findings and their caveats: Ophthalmopathy was separated from stable hyperthyroidism by a 13 V-J signature model, with about 86% sensitivity and approximately 84% specificity obtained in cross-validation and 80%/75% obtained in testing. Most expanded thyroid clonotypes (frequency above 0.001) were also detected in blood, a finding suggesting that blood repertoires may reflect thyroid immune responses. In validation, the model predicted progression to ophthalmopathy a median of roughly 6.1 months before onset, with 65% to 71% sensitivity and more than 72% specificity. Sample size was not statistically predetermined, and blinding of investigators to group allocation was not performed.

V is pared back by 5 bases and J by 6 bases, with 12 bases lying between the germline termini. Looking up the germline V gene yields CDR1 KGHDR and CDR2 SFDVKD. Counted from cysteine to phenylalanine, this CDR3 has 14 amino acids. The CDR3 DNA has 42 bases and is translated from base 1. This clonotype was found many times. What this receptor recognizes is not known. There are no base qualities to consult, and no much larger clone falls within one base. Ophthalmopathy patients had moderately to severely active disease, Clinical Activity Score of at least 3, NOSPECS grade of at least 4, and duration under 3 months. The study excluded patients with uncontrolled infections, other autoimmune diseases, pregnancy or lactation. Clinical symptoms, serum thyroxine and TRAb, thyroid ultrasound, and orbital computed tomography formed the basis for the diagnoses. PBMCs were isolated from about 9.1 ml of fresh peripheral blood by Ficoll-Paque density gradient centrifugation. Total RNA was extracted with Trizol reagent, and quality was checked on an Agilent 2100 Bioanalyzer.

The TCR beta CDR3 regions were amplified from the RNA transcripts. The TCR CDR3 was subjected to a first round of RT-PCR using the HTBI primer set and the Qiagen OneStep RT-PCR kit. The libraries were constructed in a second round of multiplex PCR and then size-selected and purified. The libraries were sequenced on an Illumina HiSeq2000 using paired-end 100 bp reads. Per the original workflow: SOAPnuke was used to process the raw data, removing reads that contained adapters or uncalled bases, had a mean Phred below 15, or lacked an exact match to the constant primer or identifier. High-quality paired reads were merged with COPE v1.2.5, and unique nucleotide sequences were defined as clonotypes. Clonotypes were aligned to IMGT TRBV, TRBD and TRBJ reference segments using MiTCR v1.1. The analysis was restricted to V-J combinations with a frequency above 0.0001, which together covered just over 99% of the repertoires. A TCS score was defined as the ratio of F50 (clonal expansion) to E x V (chaos), with BLOSUM62-based TCRdist applied between CDR3 peptides within each V-J. Welch's t-statistics and random forest reduced fewer than 600 V-J features to 13, which were used in a naive Bayes classifier (R e1071). TCRdb reran the public reads through fastp at Q25 and MiXCR, keeping productive beta chains. Identical CDR3 proteins give one entry, which carries the most common genes and DNA. TCRdb, not the original authors, processed these V and J calls. The sample has 300,000 to 500,000 distinct CDR3 sequences on record, about an eighth of them singletons. In total, the top ten clones hold around 27% of the sample.

What was sequenced was blood. This receptor was taken from a man aged 50-60 years with Graves' ophthalmopathy. The chain is assembled from TRBV24-1 and TRBJ2-2, with the D call perhaps TRBD1 or TRBD2, each one matching 5 bases. The DNA sequence is TGTGCCACCAGTGCCCCCAGGGACCCCGGGGAGCTGTTTTTT. The resulting protein is CATSAPRDPGELFF.